The source of this TCR beta chain is a study of OX40 agonist ivuxolimab in advanced cancers. Per the germline V gene, CDR1 is SGHTA and CDR2 is FQGNSA. Trimming shortened V by 5 bases and J by 7 bases, and 6 bases separated the two germline ends. CDR3 length equals 11 residues. A word on this clone: Its antigen is unidentified.

Overall study findings and caveats: Certain nonresponding patients likewise had low normalized T-cell clonal expansion. Clonal expansion was seen in CD4+ and CD8+ blood T cells by week 6 at 0.1 to 3.0 mg/kg.

Sequencing used immunoSEQ multiplex PCR; TCRdb keeps in-frame clones, though not all of them. The data contain some 19,000 clones, 75% to 85% of them singletons. The source was CD4+ or CD8+ T cells sorted from blood, collected in a trial of the OX40 agonist ivuxolimab. The sequence derives from an adult with an advanced solid tumor such as melanoma, head and neck, liver or kidney cancer. The chain uses TRBV7-2 and TRBJ2-1; D ambiguous. The CDR3: CASSLGNEQFF. The CDR3 nucleotides are TGTGCCAGCAGCCTCGGGAATGAGCAGTTCTTC.